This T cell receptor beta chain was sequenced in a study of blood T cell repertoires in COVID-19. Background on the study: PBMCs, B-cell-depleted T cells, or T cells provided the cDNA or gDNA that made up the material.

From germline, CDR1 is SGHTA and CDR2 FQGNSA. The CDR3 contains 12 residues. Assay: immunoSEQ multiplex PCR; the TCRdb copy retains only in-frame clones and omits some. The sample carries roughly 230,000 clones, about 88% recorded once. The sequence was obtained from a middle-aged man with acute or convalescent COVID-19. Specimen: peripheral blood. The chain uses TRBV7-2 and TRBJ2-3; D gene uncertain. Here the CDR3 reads CAERSGTDTQYF. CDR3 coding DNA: TGTGCAGAAAGAAGCGGCACAGATACGCAGTATTTT.